These T cell receptor beta chains were read from a single sample in a study of early T cells in non-severe SARS-CoV-2 infection. TCRdb itself ran the 5' RACE reads through MiXCR, one entry per CDR3 protein. Of about 48,000 distinct CDR3 sequences listed, more than 5.5% are singletons. This sample comprised whole blood, obtained at baseline. These receptors all come from an adult who was a healthcare worker with PCR-confirmed SARS-CoV-2 infection or an uninfected control (not recorded which). CDR3s include the opening cysteine and the closing phenylalanine or tryptophan. D genes are given only for firm matches. Clone size is stated in some rows and not others, as once, few, many or a class when expanded.

TRBV20-1	TRBJ2-5	.	TRBD2	CSATPPGLALRETQYF	TGCAGTGCGACCCCTCCCGGACTAGCTCTTAGAGAGACCCAGTACTTC
TRBV14	TRBJ2-6	many	.	CASSLWTREISSGANVLTF	TGTGCCAGCAGCCTCTGGACAAGGGAGATTAGCTCTGGGGCCAACGTCCTGACTTTC
TRBV18	TRBJ2-1	.	.	CASSRGVNEQFF	TGTGCCAGCTCACGGGGTGTGAATGAGCAGTTCTTC
TRBV7-9	TRBJ2-3	many	.	CASSLSSTDTQYF	TGTGCCAGCAGCCTCTCTAGCACAGATACGCAGTATTTT
TRBV20-1	TRBJ1-2	.	.	CSGRGQGLVYGYTF	TGCAGTGGTAGAGGGCAGGGACTTGTCTATGGCTACACCTTC
TRBV6-5	TRBJ2-7	many	TRBD2	CASSPTSGGVYEQYF	TGTGCCAGCAGCCCGACTAGCGGGGGAGTTTACGAGCAGTACTTC
TRBV7-2	TRBJ1-1	once	.	CASCLEDTYTEAFF	TGTGCCAGCTGCTTAGAGGACACTTACACTGAAGCTTTCTTT
TRBV27	TRBJ2-2	few	.	CASSSSRSARSGELFF	TGTGCCAGCAGTTCGTCACGGTCAGCGAGGTCCGGGGAGCTGTTTTTT
TRBV12-3/TRBV12-4	TRBJ2-6	medium-sized	.	CASSLSRGLTF	TGTGCCAGCAGTTTAAGCCGTGGCCTGACTTTC
TRBV3-1	TRBJ2-6	.	.	CASSLNSNVLTF	TGTGCCAGCAGCCTTAACAGCAACGTCCTGACTTTC
TRBV29-1	TRBJ2-3	.	TRBD2	CSVGLAGRTDTQYF	TGCAGCGTGGGACTAGCGGGTCGCACAGATACGCAGTATTTT
TRBV11-2	TRBJ2-2	few	.	CASSLLVVGSGELFF	TGTGCCAGCAGCTTGCTCGTGGTTGGCTCCGGGGAGCTGTTTTTT
TRBV21-1	TRBJ2-2	many	.	CASRMDIQLNPGELFF	TGTGCCAGCAGAATGGACATCCAGTTGAATCCCGGGGAGCTGTTTTTT
TRBV18	TRBJ1-1	medium-sized	.	CASSTVNTEAFF	TGTGCCAGCTCAACGGTGAACACTGAAGCTTTCTTT
TRBV7-3	TRBJ2-1	many	TRBD2	CASSLGGRAGGEQFF	TGTGCCAGCAGCTTAGGCGGGAGGGCAGGAGGTGAGCAGTTCTTC
TRBV7-2	TRBJ2-3	many	.	CASSLNQGTQYF	TGTGCCAGCAGCTTAAATCAGGGTACGCAGTATTTT
TRBV12-3/TRBV12-4	TRBJ2-6	.	.	CASRRSSGANVLTF	TGTGCCAGCAGGAGAAGCTCTGGGGCCAACGTCCTGACTTTC
TRBV25-1	TRBJ2-2	many	.	CASSDITRETGELFF	TGTGCCAGCAGTGACATTACGCGGGAAACCGGGGAGCTGTTTTTT
TRBV29-1	TRBJ2-1	many	TRBD2	CSVDLAGGNEQFF	TGCAGCGTTGATTTAGCGGGGGGCAATGAGCAGTTCTTC
TRBV4-3	TRBJ1-2	many	TRBD1	CASSLGQGGYGYTF	TGCGCCAGCAGCCTCGGACAGGGCGGCTATGGCTACACCTTC
TRBV6-1	TRBJ1-6	many	TRBD1	CASSAGTGEFSPLHF	TGTGCCAGCAGTGCCGGGACAGGGGAATTCTCACCCCTCCACTTT
TRBV20-1	TRBJ2-3	.	TRBD2	CSARPSGDTQYF	TGCAGTGCTAGGCCTAGCGGGGATACGCAGTATTTT
TRBV14	TRBJ2-1	many	.	CASSQALGQGLEQFF	TGTGCCAGCAGCCAAGCTTTGGGGCAGGGCCTGGAGCAGTTCTTC
TRBV4-1	TRBJ2-4	many	TRBD1	CASSHIGQGAVAKNIQYF	TGCGCCAGCAGCCACATCGGACAGGGGGCTGTAGCCAAAAACATTCAGTACTTC
TRBV13	TRBJ2-7	many	.	CASSLGISYEQYF	TGTGCCAGCAGCTTAGGGATCTCCTACGAGCAGTACTTC
TRBV6-1	TRBJ2-7	few	.	CASRTQRTEQYF	TGTGCCAGCAGGACGCAGCGGACCGAGCAGTACTTC
TRBV28	TRBJ1-1	many	TRBD1	CASSRTGGRVFSLNTEAFF	TGTGCCAGCAGTAGGACAGGGGGCCGGGTCTTTAGCTTGAACACTGAAGCTTTCTTT
TRBV12-3/TRBV12-4	TRBJ1-2	.	.	CASSLGGGGGYTF	TGTGCCAGCAGTCTGGGTGGGGGAGGAGGCTACACCTTC
TRBV6-2/TRBV6-3	TRBJ2-2	many	TRBD2	CASSYSSSGRRTGELFF	TGTGCCAGCAGTTACTCGTCTAGCGGGAGGAGGACCGGGGAGCTGTTTTTT
TRBV7-9	TRBJ2-7	few	TRBD1	CASSHPQRTGVGQYF	TGTGCCAGCAGCCACCCCCAGAGGACAGGGGTCGGGCAGTACTTC
TRBV28	TRBJ1-1	.	.	CASTLIQAYTEAFF	TGTGCCAGCACTTTAATACAGGCGTACACTGAAGCTTTCTTT
TRBV7-3	TRBJ2-2	many	.	CASSFTGGPNTGELFF	TGTGCCAGCAGTTTTACGGGCGGTCCGAACACCGGGGAGCTGTTTTTT
TRBV28	TRBJ1-6	many	.	CASSPSPSSPLHF	TGTGCCAGCAGTCCTTCTCCCTCATCACCCCTCCACTTT
TRBV28	TRBJ2-1	few	TRBD1	CASIGTVYNEQFF	TGTGCCAGCATAGGGACAGTCTACAATGAGCAGTTCTTC
TRBV20-1	TRBJ2-7	many	.	CSARGRVDYEQYF	TGCAGTGCTAGGGGGCGGGTTGACTACGAGCAGTACTTC
TRBV6-4	TRBJ2-1	.	.	CASSLRPAQKGNEQFF	TGTGCCAGCAGTCTGCGGCCAGCCCAAAAGGGCAATGAGCAGTTCTTC
TRBV5-1	TRBJ1-3	.	.	CASSPQGGSGNTIYF	TGCGCCAGCAGCCCTCAAGGGGGCTCTGGAAACACCATATATTTT
TRBV6-6	TRBJ2-7	few	TRBD1	CASSLTGVEQYF	TGTGCCAGCAGTTTAACAGGGGTCGAGCAGTACTTC